A selection of T cell receptor beta chains follows, all from one sample in a study of blood T cell repertoires in COVID-19. The table came from immunoSEQ multiplex PCR; TCRdb's copy has only in-frame clones and leaves some out. The table shows 75,000 to 90,000 clones, with roughly 91% occurring only once. Sequenced sample: peripheral blood. The source is a man younger than 30 with COVID-19, enrolled during active disease. The CDR3 runs from the conserved cysteine through the conserved F or W. A D gene is named only where the DNA matches it firmly. Some rows mark clone size as missing; the rest say once, few, many or name a class of expanded clone.

>14|TRBD1|-|TRBJ1-5|TRBV6-2/TRBV6-3
TGTGCCAGCAGCGACGGACAGGCTTATCAGCCCCAGCATTTT
CASSDGQAYQPQHF
>11|TRBD1|-|TRBJ2-7|TRBV20-1
TGCAGTGCTAGAACAGGGGTCGAGCAGTACTTC
CSARTGVEQYF
>13|-|once|TRBJ1-2|TRBV27
TGTGCCAGCAGTTTTTCAGGGAACTATGGCTACACCTTC
CASSFSGNYGYTF
>16|TRBD2|-|TRBJ2-3|TRBV10-3
TGTGCCATCAGTGGACGGGAGGGCTCTAGCACAGATACGCAGTATTTT
CAISGREGSSTDTQYF
>9|-|-|TRBJ2-7|TRBV29-1
TGCAGCGTCGCCTACGAGCAGTACTTC
CSVAYEQYF
>16|-|-|TRBJ2-5|TRBV7-9
TGTGCCAGCAGCTTAGGGGGTAGCGTCTATTTTGTGACCCAGTACTTC
CASSLGGSVYFVTQYF
>14|-|-|TRBJ2-7|TRBV27
TGTGCCAGCAGTTTTGGAAGCGTAGGCTACGAGCAGTACTTC
CASSFGSVGYEQYF
>14|-|-|TRBJ1-2|TRBV18
TGTGCCAGCTCACAAGGGGGAGCTAACTATGGCTACACCTTC
CASSQGGANYGYTF
>13|-|-|TRBJ2-7|TRBV28
TGTGCCAGCACCGTAGCGGACCACTACGAGCAGTACTTC
CASTVADHYEQYF
>14|TRBD1|few|TRBJ1-6|TRBV19
TGTGCCAGTAGCTGGCGACAGGGTGATTCACCCCTCCACTTT
CASSWRQGDSPLHF
>18|-|once|TRBJ1-1|TRBV19
TGTGCCAGTAGTATCGGTGTCGGATTCTCCGGGAGGAACACTGAAGCTTTCTTT
CASSIGVGFSGRNTEAFF
>15|-|-|TRBJ2-1|TRBV30
TGTGCCTGGAGTGGTGCGTCGAGCTCCTACAATGAGCAGTTCTTC
CAWSGASSSYNEQFF
>13|TRBD2|-|TRBJ2-1|TRBV18
TGTGCCAGCGGCGGGGGGCCGGTCAATGAGCAGTTCTTC
CASGGGPVNEQFF
>15|TRBD1|-|TRBJ1-1|TRBV24-1
TGTGCCACACGTCCGACAGGGCCAATGAACACTGAAGCTTTCTTT
CATRPTGPMNTEAFF
>12|-|once|TRBJ2-1|TRBV4-3
TGCGCCAGCAGCCAGGGTGCGGATGAGCAGTTCTTC
CASSQGADEQFF
>15|TRBD1|-|TRBJ1-4|TRBV28
TGTGCCAGCAGTCCTACAGGGGTTTATAATGAAAAACTGCTTTTT
CASSPTGVYNEKLLF
>13|-|-|TRBJ1-5|TRBV7-9
TGTGCCAGCAGTTTAGATACGGGTCAGCCCCAGCATTTT
CASSLDTGQPQHF
>14|-|-|TRBJ1-1|TRBV5-1
TGCGCCAGCAGCCCCCTAGGGAGGGACACTGAAGCTTTCTTT
CASSPLGRDTEAFF
>15|TRBD2|-|TRBJ2-7|TRBV15
TGTGCCACCAGCAGAGGACTAGCGGGCTCCTACGAGCAGTACTTC
CATSRGLAGSYEQYF
>13|-|-|TRBJ2-3|TRBV13
TGTGCCAGCAGGAGTTCCCCCGAAGATACGCAGTATTTT
CASRSSPEDTQYF
>14|TRBD2|-|TRBJ2-1|TRBV27
TGTGCCAGCAGTAGGCTAGCGGTTAAAAATGAGCAGTTCTTC
CASSRLAVKNEQFF
>18|-|-|TRBJ2-4|TRBV15
TGTGCCACCAGCAGAGATATAGCGGAGGGAGAGGTCAAAAACATTCAGTACTTC
CATSRDIAEGEVKNIQYF
>13|-|once|TRBJ2-1|TRBV4-2
TGTGCCAGCAGCCAGAATCCCGGGAGTGAGCAGTTCTTC
CASSQNPGSEQFF
>14|-|once|TRBJ2-3|TRBV3-1/TRBV3-2
TGTGCCAGCAGCCAAACTTATGGCACAGATACGCAGTATTTT
CASSQTYGTDTQYF
>17|TRBD1|once|TRBJ1-5|TRBV28
TGTGCCAGCAGTTTAGGACAGGTGGGTTATAGCAATCAGCCCCAGCATTTT
CASSLGQVGYSNQPQHF
>14|TRBD1|-|TRBJ1-2|TRBV2
TGTGCCAGCAGTGGTTACAGGGCCGCAGGGGGGTTCACCTTC
CASSGYRAAGGFTF
>14|-|-|TRBJ2-2|TRBV7-6
TGTGCCAGCAGCTTAGGCAGGGCAACCGGGGAGCTGTTTTTT
CASSLGRATGELFF
>16|TRBD1|-|TRBJ1-2|TRBV19
TGTGCCAGTAGTATAGTACTGGACAGGCCGCACTATGGCTACACCTTC
CASSIVLDRPHYGYTF
>15|-|-|TRBJ1-5|TRBV19
TGTGCCAGTAGTATTGGGGGGTTAAGCAATCAGCCCCAGCATTTT
CASSIGGLSNQPQHF
>13|-|-|TRBJ1-2|TRBV6-2/TRBV6-3
TGTGCCAGCAGTTATAGACAGAACTATGGCTACACCTTC
CASSYRQNYGYTF
>13|TRBD1|once|TRBJ2-7|TRBV28
TGTGCCAGCAGTTTGTCGACAGGGTTCGAGCAGTACTTC
CASSLSTGFEQYF
>15|TRBD2|-|TRBJ2-7|TRBV19
TGTGCCAGTAGTATCGCACTAGCGGAGTCCTACGAGCAGTACTTC
CASSIALAESYEQYF
>14|-|few|TRBJ2-5|TRBV5-6
TGTGCCAGCAGCTTGGAGCCAGGTGTGGAGACCCAGTACTTC
CASSLEPGVETQYF
>15|TRBD2|-|TRBJ2-2|TRBV7-9
TGTGCCAGCAGCAAACTAGCGGGAAGGACCGGGGAGCTGTTTTTT
CASSKLAGRTGELFF
>12|TRBD2|-|TRBJ2-1|TRBV6-6
TGTGCCAGCAGTTACGGGGAGGGTGAGCAGTTCTTC
CASSYGEGEQFF
>13|TRBD2|-|TRBJ2-7|TRBV10-3
TGTGCCATCTCGGCTAGCGGAGTCTACGAGCAGTGCTTC
CAISASGVYEQCF
>14|TRBD1|-|TRBJ2-5|TRBV13
TGTGCCAGCAGCCCCCCGACAGGGAAAGAGACCCAGTACTTC
CASSPPTGKETQYF
>15|TRBD1|-|TRBJ2-2|TRBV12-5
TGTGCTAGTGGTCGCGGACAGGGGCTGACCGGGGAGCTGTTTTTT
CASGRGQGLTGELFF
>11|-|-|TRBJ1-4|TRBV20-1
TGCAGTGCTATTGAGAATGAAAAACTGCTTTTT
CSAIENEKLLF
>16|TRBD1|once|TRBJ1-5|TRBV7-8
TGTGCCAGCAGCCCCCACAGGGGGGGGAGCAATCAGCCCCAGCATTTT
CASSPHRGGSNQPQHF
>15|-|-|TRBJ1-5|TRBV18
TGTGCCAGCTCACCGGGGCAGTATAGCAATCAGCCCCAGCATTTT
CASSPGQYSNQPQHF
>14|TRBD1|-|TRBJ1-2|TRBV29-1
TGCAGCGTTACCTGGACAGGGATAAACTATGGCTACACCTTC
CSVTWTGINYGYTF
>17|TRBD1|-|TRBJ1-5|TRBV4-3
TGCGCCAGCAGCCCAACGGGCTTCGGACAGGGAAGGCAGCCCCAGCATTTT
CASSPTGFGQGRQPQHF
>13|-|-|TRBJ2-7|TRBV7-2
TGTGCCAGCAGCTTCGATCGGGGCTACGAGCAGTACTTC
CASSFDRGYEQYF
>14|-|once|TRBJ2-2|TRBV7-3
TGTGCCAGCAGCTTAACCCGGAACACCGGGGAGCTGTTTTTT
CASSLTRNTGELFF
>11|-|-|TRBJ1-4|TRBV28
TGTGCCAGCAGTGGTAGCGGAAAACTGCTTTTT
CASSGSGKLLF
>15|-|-|TRBJ1-5|TRBV6-6
TGTGCCAGCAGGTCCGGGGGGCTTGACAATCAGCCCCAGCATTTT
CASRSGGLDNQPQHF